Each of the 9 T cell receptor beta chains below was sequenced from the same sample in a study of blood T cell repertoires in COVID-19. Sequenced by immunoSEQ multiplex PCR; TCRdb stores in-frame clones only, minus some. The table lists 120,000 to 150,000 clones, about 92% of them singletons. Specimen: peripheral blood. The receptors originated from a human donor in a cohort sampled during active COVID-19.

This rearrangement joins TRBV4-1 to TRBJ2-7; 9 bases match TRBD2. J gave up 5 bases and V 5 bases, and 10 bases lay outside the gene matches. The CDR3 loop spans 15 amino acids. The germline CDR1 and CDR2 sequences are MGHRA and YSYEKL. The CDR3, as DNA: TGCGCCAGCAGCGTTCTTGCGGGGGGGCCCCACGAGCAGTACTTC. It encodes CASSVLAGGPHEQYF.

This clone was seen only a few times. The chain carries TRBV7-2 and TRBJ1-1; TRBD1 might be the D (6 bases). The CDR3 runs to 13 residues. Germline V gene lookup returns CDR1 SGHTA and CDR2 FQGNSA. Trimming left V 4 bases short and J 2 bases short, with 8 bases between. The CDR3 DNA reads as TGTGCCAGCAGCTCGGGACACAACACTGAAGCTTTCTTT. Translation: CASSSGHNTEAFF.

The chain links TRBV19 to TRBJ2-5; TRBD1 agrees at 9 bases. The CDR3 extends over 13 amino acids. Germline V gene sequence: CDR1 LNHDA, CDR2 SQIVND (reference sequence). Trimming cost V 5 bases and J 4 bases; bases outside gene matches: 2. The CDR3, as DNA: TGTGCCAGTAGTGTGGACAGGGGAGAGACCCAGTACTTC. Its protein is CASSVDRGETQYF.

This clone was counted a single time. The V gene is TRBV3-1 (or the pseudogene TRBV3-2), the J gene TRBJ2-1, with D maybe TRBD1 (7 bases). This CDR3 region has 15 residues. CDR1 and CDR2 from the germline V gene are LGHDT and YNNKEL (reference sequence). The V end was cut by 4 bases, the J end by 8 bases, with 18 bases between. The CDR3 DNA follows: TGTGCCAGCAGCCCCCGAGGAGGGGGCGGGGATGAGCAGTTCTTC. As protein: CASSPRGGGGDEQFF.

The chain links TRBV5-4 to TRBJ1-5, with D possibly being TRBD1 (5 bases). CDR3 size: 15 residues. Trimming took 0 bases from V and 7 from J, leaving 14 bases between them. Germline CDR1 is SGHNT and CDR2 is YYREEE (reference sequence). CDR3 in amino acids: CASSLGGRTDQPQHF. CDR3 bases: TGTGCCAGCAGCTTGGGGGGCAGAACGGACCAGCCCCAGCATTTT.

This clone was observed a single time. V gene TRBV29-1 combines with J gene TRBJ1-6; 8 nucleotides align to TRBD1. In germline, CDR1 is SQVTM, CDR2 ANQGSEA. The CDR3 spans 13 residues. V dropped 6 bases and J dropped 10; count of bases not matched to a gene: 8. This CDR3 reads CSVPDRARSPLHF. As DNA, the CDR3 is TGCAGCGTCCCGGACAGGGCCCGATCACCCCTCCACTTT.

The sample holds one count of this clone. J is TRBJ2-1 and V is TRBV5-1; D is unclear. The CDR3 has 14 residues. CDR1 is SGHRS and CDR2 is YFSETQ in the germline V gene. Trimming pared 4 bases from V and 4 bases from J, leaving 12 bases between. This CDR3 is CASSPHRDYNEQFF. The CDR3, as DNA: TGCGCCAGCAGCCCGCACAGAGATTACAATGAGCAGTTCTTC.

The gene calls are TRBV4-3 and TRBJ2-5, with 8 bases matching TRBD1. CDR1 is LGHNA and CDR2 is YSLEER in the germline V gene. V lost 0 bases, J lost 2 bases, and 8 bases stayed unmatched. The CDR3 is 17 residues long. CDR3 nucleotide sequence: TGCGCCAGCAGCCAAGATTTGCAGGGGGCCCGACAAGAGACCCAGTACTTC. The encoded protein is CASSQDLQGARQETQYF.

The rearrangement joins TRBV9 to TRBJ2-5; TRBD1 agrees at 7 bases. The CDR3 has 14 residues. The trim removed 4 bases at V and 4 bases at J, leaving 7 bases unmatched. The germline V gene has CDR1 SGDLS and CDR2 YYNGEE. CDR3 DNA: TGTGCCAGCAGCTCACAGACAGGGCGAGAGACCCAGTACTTC. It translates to CASSSQTGRETQYF.